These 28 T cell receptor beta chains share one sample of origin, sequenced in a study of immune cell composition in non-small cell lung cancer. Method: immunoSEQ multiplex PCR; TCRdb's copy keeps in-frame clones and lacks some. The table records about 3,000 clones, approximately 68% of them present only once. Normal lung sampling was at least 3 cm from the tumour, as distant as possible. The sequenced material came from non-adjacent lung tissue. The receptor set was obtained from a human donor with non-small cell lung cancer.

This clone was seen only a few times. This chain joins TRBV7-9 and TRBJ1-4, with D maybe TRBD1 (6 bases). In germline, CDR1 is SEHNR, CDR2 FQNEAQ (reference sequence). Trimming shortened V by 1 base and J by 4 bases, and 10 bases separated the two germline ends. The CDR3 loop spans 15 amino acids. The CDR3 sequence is CASSLDGGRNEKLFF. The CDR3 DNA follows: TGTGCCAGCAGCTTAGATGGGGGCCGTAATGAAAAACTGTTTTTT. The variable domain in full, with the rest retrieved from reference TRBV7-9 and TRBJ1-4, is DTGVSQNPRHKITKRGQNVTFRCDPISEHNRLYWYRQTLGQGPEFLTYFQNEAQLEKSRLLSDRFSAERPKGSFSTLEIQRTEQGDSAMYLCASSLDGGRNEKLFFGSGTQLSVL.

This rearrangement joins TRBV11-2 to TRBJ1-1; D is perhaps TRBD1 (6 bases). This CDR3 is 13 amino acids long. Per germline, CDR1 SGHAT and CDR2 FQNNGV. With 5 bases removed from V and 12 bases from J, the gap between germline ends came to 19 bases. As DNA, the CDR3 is TGTGCCAGCAGCATAGCCGGAGGCACAGGGTCTTTCTTT. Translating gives CASSIAGGTGSFF.

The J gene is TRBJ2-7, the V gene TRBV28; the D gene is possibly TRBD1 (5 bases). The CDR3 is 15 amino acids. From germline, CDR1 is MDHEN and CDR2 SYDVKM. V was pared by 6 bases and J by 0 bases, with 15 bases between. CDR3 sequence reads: CASRLDRTSSYEQYF. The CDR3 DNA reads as TGTGCCAGCAGACTTGACAGAACAAGCTCCTACGAGCAGTACTTC.

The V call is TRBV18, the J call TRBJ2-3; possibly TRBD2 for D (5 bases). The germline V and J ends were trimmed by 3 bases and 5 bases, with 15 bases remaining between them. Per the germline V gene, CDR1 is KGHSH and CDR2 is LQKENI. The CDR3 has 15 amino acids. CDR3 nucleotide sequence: TGTGCCAGCTCACCCCCTAGCTTGGTATTAGATACGCAGTATTTT. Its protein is CASSPPSLVLDTQYF. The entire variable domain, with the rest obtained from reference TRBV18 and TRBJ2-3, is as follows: NAGVMQNPRHLVRRRGQEARLRCSPMKGHSHVYWYRQLPEEGLKFMVYLQKENIIDESGMPKERFSAEFPKEGPSILRIQQVVRGDSAAYFCASSPPSLVLDTQYFGPGTRLTVL.

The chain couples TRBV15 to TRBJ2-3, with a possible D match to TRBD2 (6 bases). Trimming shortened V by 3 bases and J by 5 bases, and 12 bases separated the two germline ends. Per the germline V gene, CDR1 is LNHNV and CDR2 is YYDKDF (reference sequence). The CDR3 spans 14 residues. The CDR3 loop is CATSSPQEGDTQYF. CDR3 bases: TGTGCCACCAGCAGCCCCCAGGAGGGAGATACGCAGTATTTT.

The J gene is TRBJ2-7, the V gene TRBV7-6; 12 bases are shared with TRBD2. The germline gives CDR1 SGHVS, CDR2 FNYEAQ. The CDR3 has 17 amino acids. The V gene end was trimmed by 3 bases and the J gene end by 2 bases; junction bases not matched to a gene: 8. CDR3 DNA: TGTGCCAGCAGCTTGAGTTCGGCTAGCGGGGGGGCCTACGAGCAGTACTTC. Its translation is CASSLSSASGGAYEQYF. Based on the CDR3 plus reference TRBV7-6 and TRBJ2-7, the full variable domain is GAGVSQSPRYKVTKRGQDVALRCDPISGHVSLYWYRQALGQGPEFLTYFNYEAQQDKSGLPNDRFSAERPEGSISTLTIQRTEQRDSAMYRCASSLSSASGGAYEQYFGPGTRLTVT.

The CDR3 sequence is CSVETGNSYNEQFF. As DNA, the CDR3 is TGCAGCGTGGAAACAGGGAACTCCTACAATGAGCAGTTCTTC. V and J are TRBV29-1 and TRBJ2-1, with D possibly TRBD1 on 6 matching bases. The CDR3 is 14 residues long. From germline, CDR1 is SQVTM and CDR2 ANQGSEA. Trimming pared 6 bases from V and 0 bases from J, leaving 12 bases between.

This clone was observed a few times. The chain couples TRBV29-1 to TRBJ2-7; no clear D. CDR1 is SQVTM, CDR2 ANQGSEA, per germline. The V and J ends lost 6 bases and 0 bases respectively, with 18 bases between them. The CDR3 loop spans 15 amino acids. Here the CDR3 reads CSVGGLRGFSYEQYF. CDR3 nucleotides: TGCAGCGTCGGCGGCCTCAGAGGATTCTCCTACGAGCAGTACTTC.

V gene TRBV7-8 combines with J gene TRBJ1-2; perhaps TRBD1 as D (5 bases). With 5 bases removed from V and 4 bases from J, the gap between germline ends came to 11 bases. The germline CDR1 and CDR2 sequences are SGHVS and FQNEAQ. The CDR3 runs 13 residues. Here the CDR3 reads CASSLGHSYGYTF. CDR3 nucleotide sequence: TGTGCCAGCAGCCTCGGACACTCCTATGGCTACACCTTC.

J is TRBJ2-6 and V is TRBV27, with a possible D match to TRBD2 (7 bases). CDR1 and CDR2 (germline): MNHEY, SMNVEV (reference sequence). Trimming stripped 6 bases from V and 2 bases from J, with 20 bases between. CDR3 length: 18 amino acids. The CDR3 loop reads CASSPRGAPGTGANVLTF. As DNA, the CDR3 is TGTGCCAGCAGCCCTCGGGGGGCACCGGGGACTGGGGCCAACGTCCTGACTTTC.

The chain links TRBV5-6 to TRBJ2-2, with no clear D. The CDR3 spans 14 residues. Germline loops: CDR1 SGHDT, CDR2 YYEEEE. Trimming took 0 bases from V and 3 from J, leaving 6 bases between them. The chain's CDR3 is CASSLVTDTGELFF. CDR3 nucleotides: TGTGCCAGCAGCTTGGTTACGGACACCGGGGAGCTGTTTTTT.

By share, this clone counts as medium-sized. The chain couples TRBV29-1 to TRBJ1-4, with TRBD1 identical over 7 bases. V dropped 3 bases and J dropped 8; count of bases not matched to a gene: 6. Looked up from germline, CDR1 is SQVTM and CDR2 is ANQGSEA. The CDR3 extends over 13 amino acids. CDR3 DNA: TGCAGCGTTGAGACAGGGTCAGGGGAAAAACTGTTTTTT. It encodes CSVETGSGEKLFF.

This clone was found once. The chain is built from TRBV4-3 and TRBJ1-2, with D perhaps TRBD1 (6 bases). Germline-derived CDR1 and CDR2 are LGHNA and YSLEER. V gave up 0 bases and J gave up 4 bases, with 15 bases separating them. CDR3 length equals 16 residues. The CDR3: CASSQESLQGPYGYTF. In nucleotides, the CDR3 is TGCGCCAGCAGCCAAGAGTCCCTCCAGGGGCCCTATGGCTACACCTTC.

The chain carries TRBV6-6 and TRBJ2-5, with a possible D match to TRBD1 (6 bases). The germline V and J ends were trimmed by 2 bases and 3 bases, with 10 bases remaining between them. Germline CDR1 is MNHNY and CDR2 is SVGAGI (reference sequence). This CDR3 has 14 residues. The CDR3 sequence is CASSYTGSEETQYF. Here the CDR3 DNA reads TGTGCCAGCAGTTACACAGGGAGTGAAGAGACCCAGTACTTC.

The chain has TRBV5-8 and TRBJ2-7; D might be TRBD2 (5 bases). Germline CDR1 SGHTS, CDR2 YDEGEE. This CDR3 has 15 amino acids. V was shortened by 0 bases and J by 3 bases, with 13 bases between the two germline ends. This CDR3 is CASSLDASGVYEQYF. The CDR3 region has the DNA TGTGCCAGCAGCTTGGATGCCTCCGGGGTCTACGAGCAGTACTTC.

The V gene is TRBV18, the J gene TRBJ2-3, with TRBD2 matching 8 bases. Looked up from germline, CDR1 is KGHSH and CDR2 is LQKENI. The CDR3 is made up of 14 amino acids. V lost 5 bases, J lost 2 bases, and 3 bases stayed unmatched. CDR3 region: CASSLLADTDTQYF. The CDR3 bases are TGTGCCAGCTCATTACTAGCGGACACAGATACGCAGTATTTT.

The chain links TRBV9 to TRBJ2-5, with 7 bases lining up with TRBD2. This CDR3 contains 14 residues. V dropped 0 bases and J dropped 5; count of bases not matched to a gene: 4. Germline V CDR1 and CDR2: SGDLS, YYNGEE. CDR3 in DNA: TGTGCCAGCAGCGTAGCGGGGGGTTCGGAGACCCAGTACTTC. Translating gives CASSVAGGSETQYF.

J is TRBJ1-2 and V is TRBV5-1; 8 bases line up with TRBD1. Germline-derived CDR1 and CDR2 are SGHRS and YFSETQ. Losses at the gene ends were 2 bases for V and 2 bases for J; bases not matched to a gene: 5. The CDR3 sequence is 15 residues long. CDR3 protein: CASSFKTGGNYGYTF. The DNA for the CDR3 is TGCGCCAGCAGCTTTAAAACAGGGGGGAACTATGGCTACACCTTC. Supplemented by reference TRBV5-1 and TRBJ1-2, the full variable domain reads KAGVTQTPRYLIKTRGQQVTLSCSPISGHRSVSWYQQTPGQGLQFLFEYFSETQRNKGNFPGRFSGRQFSNSRSEMNVSTLELGDSALYLCASSFKTGGNYGYTFGSGTRLTVV.

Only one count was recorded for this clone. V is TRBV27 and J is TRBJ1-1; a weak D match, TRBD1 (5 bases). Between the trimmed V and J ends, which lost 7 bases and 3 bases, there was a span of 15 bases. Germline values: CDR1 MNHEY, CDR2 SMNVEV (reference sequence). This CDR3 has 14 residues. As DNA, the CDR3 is TGTGCCAGCACCAACGGGGGGGGACACACTGAAGCTTTCTTT. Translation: CASTNGGGHTEAFF.

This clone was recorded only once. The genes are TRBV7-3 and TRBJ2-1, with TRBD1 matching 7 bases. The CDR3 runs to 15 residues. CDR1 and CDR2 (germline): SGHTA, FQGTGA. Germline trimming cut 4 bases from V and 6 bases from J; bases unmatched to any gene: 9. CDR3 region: CASSYHQGQINEQFF. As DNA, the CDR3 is TGTGCCAGCAGCTATCACCAGGGACAGATCAATGAGCAGTTCTTC.

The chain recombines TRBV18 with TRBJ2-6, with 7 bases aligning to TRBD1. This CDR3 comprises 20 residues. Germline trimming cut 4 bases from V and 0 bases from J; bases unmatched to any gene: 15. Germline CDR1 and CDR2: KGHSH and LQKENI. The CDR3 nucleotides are TGTGCCAGCTCACTTACTTTTCCGGGACAGAAAAACTCTGGGGCCAACGTCCTGACTTTC. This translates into CASSLTFPGQKNSGANVLTF. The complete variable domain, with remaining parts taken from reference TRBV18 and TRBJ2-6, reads NAGVMQNPRHLVRRRGQEARLRCSPMKGHSHVYWYRQLPEEGLKFMVYLQKENIIDESGMPKERFSAEFPKEGPSILRIQQVVRGDSAAYFCASSLTFPGQKNSGANVLTFGAGSRLTVL.

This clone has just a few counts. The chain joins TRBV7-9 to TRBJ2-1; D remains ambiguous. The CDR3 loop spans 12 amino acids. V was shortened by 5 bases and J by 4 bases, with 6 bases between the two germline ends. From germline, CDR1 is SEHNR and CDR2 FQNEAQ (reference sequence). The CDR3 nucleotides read TGTGCCAGCAGCCTCGGTTACAATGAGCAGTTCTTC. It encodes CASSLGYNEQFF.

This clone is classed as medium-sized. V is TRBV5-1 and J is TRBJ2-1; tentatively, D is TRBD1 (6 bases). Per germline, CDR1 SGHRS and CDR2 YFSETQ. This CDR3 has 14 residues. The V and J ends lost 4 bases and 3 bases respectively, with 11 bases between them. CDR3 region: CASSGRDNYNEQFF. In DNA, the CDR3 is TGCGCCAGCAGCGGCCGGGACAACTACAATGAGCAGTTCTTC.

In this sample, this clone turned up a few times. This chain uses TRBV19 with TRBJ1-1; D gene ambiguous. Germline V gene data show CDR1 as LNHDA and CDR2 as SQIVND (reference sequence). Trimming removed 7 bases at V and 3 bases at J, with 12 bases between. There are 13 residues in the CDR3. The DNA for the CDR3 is TGTGCCAGTAAGGCGGGTAGGGACACTGAAGCTTTCTTT. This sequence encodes CASKAGRDTEAFF.

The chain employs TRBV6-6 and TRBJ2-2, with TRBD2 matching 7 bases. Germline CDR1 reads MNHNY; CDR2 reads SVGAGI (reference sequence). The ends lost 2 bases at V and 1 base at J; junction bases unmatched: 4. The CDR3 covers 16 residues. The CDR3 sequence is CASSYGRGENTGELFF. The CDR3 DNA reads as TGTGCCAGCAGTTACGGGAGGGGCGAGAACACCGGGGAGCTGTTTTTT.

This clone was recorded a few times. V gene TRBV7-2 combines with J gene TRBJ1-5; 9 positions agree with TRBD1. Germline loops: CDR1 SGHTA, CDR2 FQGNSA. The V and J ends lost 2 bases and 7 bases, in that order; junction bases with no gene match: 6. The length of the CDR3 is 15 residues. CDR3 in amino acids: CASSLTGTGNQPQHF. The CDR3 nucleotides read TGTGCCAGCAGCTTAACAGGGACAGGGAACCAGCCCCAGCATTTT.

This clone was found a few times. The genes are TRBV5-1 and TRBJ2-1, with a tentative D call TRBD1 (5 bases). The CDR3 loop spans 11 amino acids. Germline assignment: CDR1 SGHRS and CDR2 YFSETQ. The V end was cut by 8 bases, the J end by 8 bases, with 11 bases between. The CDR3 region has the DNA TGCGCCAGTACTACAGGTCATGAGCAGTTCTTC. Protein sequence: CASTTGHEQFF.

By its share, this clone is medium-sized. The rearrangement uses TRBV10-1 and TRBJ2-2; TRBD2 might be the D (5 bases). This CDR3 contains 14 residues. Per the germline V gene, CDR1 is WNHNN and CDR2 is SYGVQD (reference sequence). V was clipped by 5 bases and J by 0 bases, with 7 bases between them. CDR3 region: CASSRETNTGELFF. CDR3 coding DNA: TGCGCCAGCAGTAGGGAGACGAACACCGGGGAGCTGTTTTTT.